The 26 T cell receptor beta chains given below trace back to one sample, sequenced in a study of regulatory T cells in long-lasting Graves disease. In building TCR beta libraries, iRepertoire HTBI primers were used together with Arm-PCR of CDR3 regions. One entry per CDR3 protein results from TCRdb running MiXCR on the multiplex PCR reads. In the table there are around 500,000 distinct CDR3 sequences, about a fifth of which are singletons. Time point meaning: persistent/refractory GD, antithyroid drugs over 5 years with positive TRAb. Scientists built the TCR library using RNA that was extracted from PBMCs. The sample consisted of peripheral blood mononuclear cells (PBMCs), taken when the disease was refractory, from a patient treated with antithyroid drugs. These TCRs come from a female donor with Graves disease.

J is TRBJ2-2 and V is TRBV5-5, with TRBD2 matching over 7 bases. The CDR3 extends over 14 amino acids. The germline gives CDR1 SGHKS, CDR2 YYEKEE (reference sequence). Germline trimming cut 3 bases from V and 7 bases from J; bases unmatched to any gene: 6. The CDR3 is CASSSHPGGGELFF. The CDR3 DNA sequence: TGTGCCAGCAGCTCTCACCCGGGGGGCGGGGAGCTGTTTTTT. The full variable domain, rest sourced from reference TRBV5-5 and TRBJ2-2, is DAGVTQSPTHLIKTRGQQVTLRCSPISGHKSVSWYQQVLGQGPQFIFQYYEKEERGRGNFPDRFSARQFPNYSSELNVNALLLGDSALYLCASSSHPGGGELFFGEGSRLTVL.

J is TRBJ1-5 and V is TRBV19; D may be TRBD1 (6 bases). The CDR3 runs 13 residues. Trimming removed 5 bases at V and 7 bases at J, with 12 bases between. Germline CDR1 is LNHDA and CDR2 is SQIVND (reference sequence). This chain's CDR3 is CASSPGAGQPQHF. In nucleotides, the CDR3 is TGTGCCAGTAGTCCAGGGGCAGGCCAGCCCCAGCATTTT.

This clonotype was recorded at least ten times. The chain links TRBV2 to TRBJ2-7, with unresolved D. V was pared by 6 bases and J by 3 bases, with 9 bases between. CDR1 is SNHLY, CDR2 FYNNEI, per germline. The CDR3 is made up of 12 amino acids. The CDR3 sequence is CASRPDFYEQYF. The CDR3, as DNA: TGTGCCAGCAGACCCGACTTCTACGAGCAGTACTTC.

A few counts support this clonotype. The chain uses TRBV20-1 and TRBJ1-1; D uncertain. The CDR3 is made up of 17 amino acids. With 3 bases removed from V and 3 bases from J, the gap between germline ends came to 23 bases. Germline V gene lookup returns CDR1 DFQATT and CDR2 SNEGSKA (reference sequence). The CDR3 region is CSARTRAGLFWDTEAFF. The CDR3 nucleotides read TGCAGTGCTAGGACCCGGGCGGGATTGTTCTGGGACACTGAAGCTTTCTTT.

J is TRBJ1-1 and V is TRBV7-9, with D possibly being TRBD1 (5 bases). In germline, CDR1 is SEHNR, CDR2 FQNEAQ (reference sequence). V lost 8 bases to trimming and J lost 7 bases, with 17 bases between them. The CDR3 is made up of 13 amino acids. The CDR3: CASRRVGGDEAFF. DNA for the CDR3: TGTGCCAGCCGCCGGGTCGGGGGAGATGAAGCTTTCTTT.

In its sample, this clonotype was seen many times. The chain is built from TRBV2 and TRBJ1-3, with a tentative D call TRBD1 (5 bases). V lost 7 bases, J lost 0 bases, and 7 bases lay in between. The CDR3 sequence is 13 residues long. Germline CDR1 reads SNHLY; CDR2 reads FYNNEI. The CDR3 region is CASIRDSGNTIYF. The CDR3 DNA follows: TGTGCCAGCATCAGGGACTCTGGAAACACCATATATTTT.

The chain is built from TRBV12-5 and TRBJ2-2; no reliable D call. V was shortened by 4 bases and J by 3 bases, with 6 bases between the two germline ends. CDR1 and CDR2 (germline): LGHNT, FRNRAP. The CDR3 contains 13 residues. The CDR3 protein is CASGYYDTGELFF. CDR3 nucleotide sequence: TGTGCTAGTGGTTATTATGACACCGGGGAGCTGTTTTTT.

This clonotype came up once. J is TRBJ2-7 and V is TRBV20-1; D not resolved. The CDR3 consists of 13 residues. V was trimmed by 6 bases and J by 1 base, leaving 13 bases between them. From germline, CDR1 is DFQATT and CDR2 SNEGSKA (reference sequence). This chain's CDR3 is CSATWAVSYEQYF. CDR3 DNA: TGCAGTGCGACCTGGGCAGTATCCTACGAGCAGTACTTC.

The rearrangement links TRBV9 to TRBJ1-5, with 7 bases aligning to TRBD1. V was pared by 3 bases and J by 5 bases, with 5 bases of the junction left unmatched. The CDR3 totals 14 residues. Germline loops: CDR1 SGDLS, CDR2 YYNGEE. CDR3 in DNA: TGTGCCAGCAGCGAACAGGGGAGAGATCAGCCCCAGCATTTT. Residues: CASSEQGRDQPQHF.

This clonotype has just one count. The chain has TRBV29-1 and TRBJ2-2, with 14 bases lining up with TRBD2. CDR1 is SQVTM, CDR2 ANQGSEA, per germline. Trimming took 5 bases from V and 8 from J; bases not matched to a gene: 7. The CDR3 covers 15 residues. In DNA, the CDR3 is TGCAGCGTTCAGACTAGCGGGAGGGCGGTAGGGGAGCTGTTTTTT. This translates into CSVQTSGRAVGELFF.

This clonotype was detected many times. The chain links TRBV20-1 to TRBJ1-5; 10 positions agree with TRBD1. Germline CDR1 is DFQATT and CDR2 is SNEGSKA (reference sequence). CDR3 length: 14 amino acids. V shed 3 bases, J shed 3 bases, and the junction held 2 bases outside the gene matches. As DNA, the CDR3 is TGCAGTGCTAGCAGACAGGGGGCCAATCAGCCCCAGCATTTT. Translating gives CSASRQGANQPQHF.

This clonotype was observed a single time. Relative to the germline gene, one junction end is altered; a read error may explain this. V usage is TRBV6-9 and J usage is TRBJ2-4; perhaps TRBD1 as D (6 bases). Germline CDR1 reads MNHGY; CDR2 reads SVAAGI. The CDR3 runs to 12 residues. The CDR3 DNA is TGTGCCAGCAGTTACTCCGGGACACCCTTGCACTTC. Encoded protein: CASSYSGTPLHF.

This clonotype occurred many times. The chain is built from TRBV28 and TRBJ1-1, with D perhaps matching TRBD1 (5 bases). V shed 0 bases and J shed 3 bases, with 29 bases lying between them. The CDR3 sequence is 21 residues long. From germline, CDR1 is MDHEN and CDR2 SYDVKM. The CDR3 DNA is TGTGCCAGCAGTTTATGGGGGGGTGGTTTATCTGCCAACACGCCGGACACTGAAGCTTTCTTT. This gives the protein CASSLWGGGLSANTPDTEAFF. The variable domain in full, with the rest retrieved from reference TRBV28 and TRBJ1-1, is DVKVTQSSRYLVKRTGEKVFLECVQDMDHENMFWYRQDPGLGLRLIYFSYDVKMKEKGDIPEGYSVSREKKERFSLILESASTNQTSMYLCASSLWGGGLSANTPDTEAFFGQGTRLTVV.

The gene calls are TRBV5-1 and TRBJ2-6, with D perhaps TRBD1 or TRBD2 (5 bases each). CDR1 is SGHRS and CDR2 is YFSETQ in the germline V gene. V was pared by 0 bases and J by 4 bases, with 14 bases between. The CDR3 is 17 amino acids. The DNA of the CDR3 is TGCGCCAGCAGCTTGGGCGACATGGGACGAGGGGCCAACGTCCTGACTTTC. Translation gives CASSLGDMGRGANVLTF.

This clonotype was seen ten or more times. The genes are TRBV2 and TRBJ2-6; the D is unclear. Germline V gene data show CDR1 as SNHLY and CDR2 as FYNNEI. This CDR3 is built from 13 residues. Trimming took off 10 bases at V and 4 bases at J, with 11 bases between the two ends. DNA for the CDR3: TGTGCCACGGACGGTCAGGGGGCCAACGTCCTGACTTTC. It codes for CATDGQGANVLTF.

J is TRBJ2-2 and V is TRBV5-1; possibly TRBD1 for D (6 bases). V was pared by 0 bases and J by 2 bases, with 11 bases between. The CDR3 contains 16 residues. CDR1 is SGHRS, CDR2 YFSETQ, per germline. CDR3 coding DNA: TGCGCCAGCAGCTTGGTCGGGACAAAAAACACCGGGGAGCTGTTTTTT. It is translated as CASSLVGTKNTGELFF.

In its sample, this clonotype was seen a few times. V usage is TRBV5-1 and J usage is TRBJ1-1; a weak D match, TRBD1 (6 bases). Trimming took off 6 bases at V and 4 bases at J, with 16 bases between the two ends. The CDR3 has 14 residues. The germline V gene encodes CDR1 SGHRS and CDR2 YFSETQ. Here the CDR3 reads CASTSSGELTEAFF. DNA for the CDR3: TGCGCCAGCACCTCCTCAGGGGAACTCACTGAAGCTTTCTTT.

Concerning this clonotype itself: It may be a read error: a sequence one base away is much more abundant. V and J are TRBV28 and TRBJ1-1; 11 bases are shared with TRBD1. Per germline, CDR1 MDHEN and CDR2 SYDVKM. The CDR3 runs 12 residues. V lost 6 bases and J lost 11; bases outside the gene matches: 5. The CDR3 protein is CASSWTGGMAFF. The DNA for the CDR3 is TGTGCCAGCAGCTGGACAGGGGGCATGGCTTTCTTT.

V gene TRBV6-1 combines with J gene TRBJ1-2; D is unresolved. The V and J ends lost 5 bases and 3 bases respectively, with 10 bases between them. The CDR3 loop spans 13 amino acids. Germline CDR1 and CDR2: MNHNS and SASEGT. The CDR3 sequence is CASSTTIHYGYTF. The CDR3 DNA reads as TGTGCCAGCAGTACCACGATCCACTATGGCTACACCTTC.

The sample holds a few counts of this clonotype. CDR3 residues: CASSYSISTTGNYGYTF. Written as DNA, the CDR3 is TGTGCCAGCAGTTACTCGATCAGCACCACTGGGAACTATGGCTACACCTTC. The chain links TRBV6-2 or TRBV6-3 to TRBJ1-2; D ambiguous. V was cut by 0 bases and J by 2 bases, with 16 bases left in between. CDR3 length: 17 residues. Germline CDR1 is MNHEY and CDR2 is SVGEGT.

The chain combines TRBV7-9 with TRBJ2-6, with TRBD1 matching over 7 bases. This CDR3 region has 17 residues. CDR1 and CDR2 (germline): SEHNR, FQNEAQ (reference sequence). V lost 7 bases to trimming and J lost 2 bases; unmatched junction nucleotides: 11. This CDR3 is CASTVTGSVAGANVLTF. The CDR3, as DNA: TGTGCCAGCACCGTGACAGGGTCTGTTGCTGGGGCCAACGTCCTGACTTTC.

This clonotype turned up a few times. The chain recombines TRBV27 with TRBJ2-7, with 9 bases that match TRBD1. Trimming at V came to 6 bases and at J to 6 bases, leaving 12 bases not matched to a gene. Germline CDR1 MNHEY, CDR2 SMNVEV (reference sequence). The CDR3 is 15 amino acids. CDR3 nucleotides: TGTGCCAGCAGCCTAGACAGGGGGGTATTAGGCGAGCAGTACTTC. It is translated as CASSLDRGVLGEQYF.

This rearrangement joins TRBV19 to TRBJ1-2, with TRBD1 as a possible D gene (5 bases). V lost 9 bases, J lost 2 bases, and 19 bases lay in between. The CDR3 sequence is 15 residues long. Germline V gene sequence: CDR1 LNHDA, CDR2 SQIVND (reference sequence). CDR3 in amino acids: CASRPFLTANYGYTF. CDR3 DNA sequence: TGTGCCAGCAGACCATTCCTGACAGCGAACTATGGCTACACCTTC.

This chain joins TRBV28 and TRBJ2-1; D possibly corresponds to TRBD1 (5 bases). The V gene's germline CDR1 is MDHEN and CDR2 SYDVKM. V lost 4 bases and J lost 15, with 19 bases in between. The CDR3 covers 13 residues. The CDR3 sequence is CASSSTVTVDSFF. The CDR3 DNA is TGTGCCAGCAGTTCGACAGTGACAGTAGATTCGTTCTTC.

Of note for this clonotype: A read error is the likely source, as a far larger clone sits one nucleotide away. This sequence joins TRBV6-2 or TRBV6-3 and TRBJ1-1; possible D gene TRBD1, 6 bases. The V gene's germline CDR1 is MNHEY and CDR2 SVGEGT. V lost 4 bases, J lost 1 base, and 16 bases lay in between. This CDR3 has 16 amino acids. The CDR3 nucleotides read TGTGCCAGCAGTTTCCGGACAGTAGATGCGAACACTGAAGCTTTCTTT. Protein: CASSFRTVDANTEAFF.

This clonotype was counted only a few times. The genes are TRBV20-1 and TRBJ2-7; D gene ambiguous. Trimming cost V 0 bases and J 1 base, with 13 bases left between them. Germline V lookup: CDR1 DFQATT, CDR2 SNEGSKA (reference sequence). This CDR3 is 15 amino acids long. This chain's CDR3 is CSARDMGQGSYEQYF. CDR3 bases: TGCAGTGCTAGAGATATGGGTCAAGGATCCTACGAGCAGTACTTC.